This is a list of T cell receptor beta chains from one sample in a study of blood T cell repertoires in COVID-19. Sequenced by immunoSEQ multiplex PCR; TCRdb stores in-frame clones only, minus some. Counted here are about 100,000 clones, about 77% occurring once; the ten biggest clones make up around 29%. Sequencing was done on a sample of peripheral blood. Every receptor here comes from a man aged 65 to 79 with active or convalescent COVID-19. The CDR3 runs from the conserved cysteine through the conserved F or W. D genes are given only for firm matches. Only part of the rows carry a size: once, few, many, or a class if the clone is expanded.

cdr3_nt: TGTGCCAGCAGTGTCGGGGAGAGAGAGGGCTACACCTTC
cdr3_aa: CASSVGEREGYTF
j_call: TRBJ1-2
d_call: .
clone_size: few
v_call: TRBV14

cdr3_nt: TGTGCCAGCAGCCAAGGACAGCTAAATTCACCCCTCCACTTT
cdr3_aa: CASSQGQLNSPLHF
j_call: TRBJ1-6
d_call: .
clone_size: .
v_call: TRBV4-2

cdr3_nt: TGTGCCAGCGGTAAGGGGCTCACCCTGGCGGAGACCCAGTACTTC
cdr3_aa: CASGKGLTLAETQYF
j_call: TRBJ2-5
d_call: .
clone_size: .
v_call: TRBV7-9

cdr3_nt: TGTGCCAGCAGCTCACTTGGGCTAGCGGGGGCCTCGAACACCGGGGAGCTGTTTTTT
cdr3_aa: CASSSLGLAGASNTGELFF
j_call: TRBJ2-2
d_call: TRBD2
clone_size: .
v_call: TRBV7-8

cdr3_nt: TGTGCCAGCAGTTTCGGAGGGTGGAACAATGAGCAGTTCTTC
cdr3_aa: CASSFGGWNNEQFF
j_call: TRBJ2-1
d_call: .
clone_size: once
v_call: TRBV7-3

cdr3_nt: TGTGCCAGCAGTGAATCCAATCCACTTTTGAACACTGAAGCTTTCTTT
cdr3_aa: CASSESNPLLNTEAFF
j_call: TRBJ1-1
d_call: .
clone_size: .
v_call: TRBV2

cdr3_nt: TGTGCCAGCAGCTTAGGGACAGAAGAGACCCAGTACTTC
cdr3_aa: CASSLGTEETQYF
j_call: TRBJ2-5
d_call: TRBD1
clone_size: .
v_call: TRBV5-6

cdr3_nt: TGTGCCAGCAGTTTAAGTAGAGAGACCCAGTACTTC
cdr3_aa: CASSLSRETQYF
j_call: TRBJ2-5
d_call: .
clone_size: .
v_call: TRBV12-3/TRBV12-4

cdr3_nt: TGTGCCATCAGTGTGGCAGGGGAAGGAGAGACCCAGTACTTC
cdr3_aa: CAISVAGEGETQYF
j_call: TRBJ2-5
d_call: .
clone_size: .
v_call: TRBV10-3

cdr3_nt: TGTGCCAGCAGCTCCCGACCCGGGGGTAACACTGAAGCTTTCTTT
cdr3_aa: CASSSRPGGNTEAFF
j_call: TRBJ1-1
d_call: .
clone_size: .
v_call: TRBV5-6

cdr3_nt: TGTGCCACAACCCCCGGGACTAGCGGCACAGATACGCAGTATTTT
cdr3_aa: CATTPGTSGTDTQYF
j_call: TRBJ2-3
d_call: TRBD2
clone_size: .
v_call: TRBV15

cdr3_nt: TGTGCCAGCACCCCCGCCAGGTTCACAGATACGCAGTATTTT
cdr3_aa: CASTPARFTDTQYF
j_call: TRBJ2-3
d_call: .
clone_size: .
v_call: TRBV7-8

cdr3_nt: TGCGCCAGCAGTCAGATAAGACAGGGGCCCACCTACGAGCAGTACTTC
cdr3_aa: CASSQIRQGPTYEQYF
j_call: TRBJ2-7
d_call: TRBD1
clone_size: .
v_call: TRBV23-1

cdr3_nt: TGTGCCAGCAGTGGAGGTGGAGGTGAAAAACTGTTTTTT
cdr3_aa: CASSGGGGEKLFF
j_call: TRBJ1-4
d_call: .
clone_size: .
v_call: TRBV6-2/TRBV6-3

cdr3_nt: TGTGCCAGCAGCCCGGGGACAGGGACAGATACGCAGTATTTT
cdr3_aa: CASSPGTGTDTQYF
j_call: TRBJ2-3
d_call: TRBD1
clone_size: .
v_call: TRBV7-9

cdr3_nt: TGTGCCAGCAGCTTGATCACAGGGGGCTATTCACCCCTCCACTTT
cdr3_aa: CASSLITGGYSPLHF
j_call: TRBJ1-6
d_call: TRBD1
clone_size: few
v_call: TRBV7-2

cdr3_nt: TGTGCCGTTTCGGGGCACGAGGACAGTCTCACCGGGGAGCTGTTTTTT
cdr3_aa: CAVSGHEDSLTGELFF
j_call: TRBJ2-2
d_call: .
clone_size: .
v_call: TRBV28

cdr3_nt: TGTGCCAGCAGTCCCCGGGACAGCAGCCTTTATCCTGGAAACACCATATATTTT
cdr3_aa: CASSPRDSSLYPGNTIYF
j_call: TRBJ1-3
d_call: TRBD1
clone_size: .
v_call: TRBV27

cdr3_nt: TGTGCCAGCAGCGTCCGGAGGGGGCCTGGAAACACCATATATTTT
cdr3_aa: CASSVRRGPGNTIYF
j_call: TRBJ1-3
d_call: TRBD1
clone_size: .
v_call: TRBV3-1/TRBV3-2

cdr3_nt: TGTGCCAGCAGTCCGGGACTAGCTAACAATGAGCAGTTCTTC
cdr3_aa: CASSPGLANNEQFF
j_call: TRBJ2-1
d_call: TRBD2
clone_size: .
v_call: TRBV6-5

cdr3_nt: TGTGCCAGCGAGGACAGGGGGCTCAATGAGCAGTTCTTC
cdr3_aa: CASEDRGLNEQFF
j_call: TRBJ2-1
d_call: TRBD1
clone_size: .
v_call: TRBV7-8

cdr3_nt: TGTGCCAGCAGCCAAGTGGGGAGACCCCCCTACGAGCAGTACTTC
cdr3_aa: CASSQVGRPPYEQYF
j_call: TRBJ2-7
d_call: .
clone_size: .
v_call: TRBV14

cdr3_nt: TGTGCTAGTGGTTTGGTCCTCGGCGGGAGGGCTGGCGAGCAGTTCTTC
cdr3_aa: CASGLVLGGRAGEQFF
j_call: TRBJ2-1
d_call: TRBD2
clone_size: .
v_call: TRBV12-5

cdr3_nt: TGCGCCAGCAGCATCGGGAGCACCTCCTCTGGAAACACCATATATTTT
cdr3_aa: CASSIGSTSSGNTIYF
j_call: TRBJ1-3
d_call: .
clone_size: .
v_call: TRBV5-1

cdr3_nt: TGTGCCAGCAGCTTCGGCAGGTGGAACACTGAAGCTTTCTTT
cdr3_aa: CASSFGRWNTEAFF
j_call: TRBJ1-1
d_call: .
clone_size: .
v_call: TRBV11-3

cdr3_nt: TGTGCCAGCAGTCGGACAGAAACCTACGAGCAGTACTTC
cdr3_aa: CASSRTETYEQYF
j_call: TRBJ2-7
d_call: .
clone_size: few
v_call: TRBV6-5

cdr3_nt: TGTGCCAGCTCCCTCCTGGGGGGCGAGCAGTACTTC
cdr3_aa: CASSLLGGEQYF
j_call: TRBJ2-7
d_call: .
clone_size: .
v_call: TRBV18

cdr3_nt: TGTGCCAGCAGTTCGATTGAGCCCTACGAGCAGTACTTC
cdr3_aa: CASSSIEPYEQYF
j_call: TRBJ2-7
d_call: .
clone_size: .
v_call: TRBV28

cdr3_nt: TGTGCCAGTAGTATAGGGCTCATACCTAATCAGCCCCAGCATTTT
cdr3_aa: CASSIGLIPNQPQHF
j_call: TRBJ1-5
d_call: .
clone_size: .
v_call: TRBV19

cdr3_nt: TGTGCCAGCAGCCCCCAGCGCGAGCAGTACTTC
cdr3_aa: CASSPQREQYF
j_call: TRBJ2-7
d_call: .
clone_size: few
v_call: TRBV7-8

cdr3_nt: TGTGCCAGCGGCAGGGAAGGATACAATGAGCAGTTCTTC
cdr3_aa: CASGREGYNEQFF
j_call: TRBJ2-1
d_call: .
clone_size: .
v_call: TRBV6-5

cdr3_nt: TGTGCCAGCTATGCGAAGTCGGGAACCGGGGAGCTGTTTTTT
cdr3_aa: CASYAKSGTGELFF
j_call: TRBJ2-2
d_call: .
clone_size: .
v_call: TRBV6-5

cdr3_nt: TGTGCCGCGGGGGGCGTTAATGAAAAACTGTTTTTT
cdr3_aa: CAAGGVNEKLFF
j_call: TRBJ1-4
d_call: .
clone_size: .
v_call: TRBV10-3

cdr3_nt: TGTGCCAGCACCCCAGGCACGAGCAGCCGGATGAACACTGAAGCTTTCTTT
cdr3_aa: CASTPGTSSRMNTEAFF
j_call: TRBJ1-1
d_call: .
clone_size: .
v_call: TRBV7-8

cdr3_nt: TGTGCCAGCAGTTGGGGAAGACAGGGGTTCCACGAGCAGTACTTC
cdr3_aa: CASSWGRQGFHEQYF
j_call: TRBJ2-7
d_call: TRBD1
clone_size: .
v_call: TRBV5-8

cdr3_nt: TGTGCCAGCAGCTTACCTGGACTAAAAGCCGAGCAGTACTTC
cdr3_aa: CASSLPGLKAEQYF
j_call: TRBJ2-7
d_call: .
clone_size: .
v_call: TRBV5-6

cdr3_nt: TGTGCCAGCAGCGAGCCTCCGGGACTAGCGGGGGGGACTCACACAGATACGCAGTATTTT
cdr3_aa: CASSEPPGLAGGTHTDTQYF
j_call: TRBJ2-3
d_call: TRBD2
clone_size: .
v_call: TRBV13

cdr3_nt: TGTGCCAGCACCGTAGACAGGGGGGTGTACAATGAGCAGTTCTTC
cdr3_aa: CASTVDRGVYNEQFF
j_call: TRBJ2-1
d_call: .
clone_size: .
v_call: TRBV21-1

cdr3_nt: TGTGCCAGCAGCTTAGATTTCCACTGCCGGGACAGCGGAGGGAATGAGCAGTTCTTC
cdr3_aa: CASSLDFHCRDSGGNEQFF
j_call: TRBJ2-1
d_call: .
clone_size: .
v_call: TRBV11-3

cdr3_nt: TGCAGTGCTAGAGTCGGAGAGACCCAGTACTTC
cdr3_aa: CSARVGETQYF
j_call: TRBJ2-5
d_call: .
clone_size: .
v_call: TRBV20-1

cdr3_nt: TGTGCCAGTAGTAGAGCAGCGGGAGGACAAGAGACCCAGTACTTC
cdr3_aa: CASSRAAGGQETQYF
j_call: TRBJ2-5
d_call: TRBD2
clone_size: once
v_call: TRBV19

cdr3_nt: TGTGCCAGCAGCGTACAAGCGGTCTCACTCTATGGCTACACCTTC
cdr3_aa: CASSVQAVSLYGYTF
j_call: TRBJ1-2
d_call: .
clone_size: .
v_call: TRBV9

cdr3_nt: TGTGCCAGCAGTCCATCGACGCCCTCCGGCGGCAACGAGCAGTACTTC
cdr3_aa: CASSPSTPSGGNEQYF
j_call: TRBJ2-7
d_call: .
clone_size: many
v_call: TRBV28